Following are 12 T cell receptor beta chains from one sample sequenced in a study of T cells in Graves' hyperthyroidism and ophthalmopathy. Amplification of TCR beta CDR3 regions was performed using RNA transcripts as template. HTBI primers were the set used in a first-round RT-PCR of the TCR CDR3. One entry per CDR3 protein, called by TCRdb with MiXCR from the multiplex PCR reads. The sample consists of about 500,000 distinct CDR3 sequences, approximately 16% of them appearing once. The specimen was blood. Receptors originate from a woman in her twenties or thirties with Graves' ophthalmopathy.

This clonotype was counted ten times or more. The CDR3 reads CASSTDSQHTEAFF. DNA for the CDR3: TGCGCCAGCAGCACAGACAGCCAACACACTGAAGCTTTCTTT. The chain has TRBV5-1 and TRBJ1-1; a possible D gene is TRBD1 (5 bases). Germline CDR1 reads SGHRS; CDR2 reads YFSETQ. Trimming took 4 bases from V and 3 from J, leaving 13 bases between them. The CDR3 consists of 14 residues.

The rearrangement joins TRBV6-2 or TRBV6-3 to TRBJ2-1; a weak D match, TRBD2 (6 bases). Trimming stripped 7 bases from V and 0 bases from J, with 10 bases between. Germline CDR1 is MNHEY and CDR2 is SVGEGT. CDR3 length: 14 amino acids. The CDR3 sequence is CASTDGSSYNEQFF. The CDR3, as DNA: TGTGCCAGCACCGACGGGAGCTCCTACAATGAGCAGTTCTTC.

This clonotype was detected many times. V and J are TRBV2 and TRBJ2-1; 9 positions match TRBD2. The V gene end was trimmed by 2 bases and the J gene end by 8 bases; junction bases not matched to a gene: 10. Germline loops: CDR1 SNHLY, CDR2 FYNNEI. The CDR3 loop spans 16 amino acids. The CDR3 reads CASSETSGSRADEQFF. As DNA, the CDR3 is TGTGCCAGCAGTGAAACTAGCGGGTCGCGAGCGGATGAGCAGTTCTTC.

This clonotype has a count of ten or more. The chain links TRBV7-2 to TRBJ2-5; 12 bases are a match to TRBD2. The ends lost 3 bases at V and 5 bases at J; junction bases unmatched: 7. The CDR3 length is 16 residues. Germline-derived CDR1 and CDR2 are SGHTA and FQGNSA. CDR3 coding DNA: TGTGCCAGCAGCTTCTACAGCGGACTAGCGGGGGAGACCCAGTACTTC. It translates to CASSFYSGLAGETQYF.

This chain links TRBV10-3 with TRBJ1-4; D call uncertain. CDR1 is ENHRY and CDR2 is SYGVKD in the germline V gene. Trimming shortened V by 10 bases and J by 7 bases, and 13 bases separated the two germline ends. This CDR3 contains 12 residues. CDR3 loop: CATRPAGEKLFF. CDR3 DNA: TGTGCCACCAGACCCGCCGGTGAAAAACTGTTTTTT.

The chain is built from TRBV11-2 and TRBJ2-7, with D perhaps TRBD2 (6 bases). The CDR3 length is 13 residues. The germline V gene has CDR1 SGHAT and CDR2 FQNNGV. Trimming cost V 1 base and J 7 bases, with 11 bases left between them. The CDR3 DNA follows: TGTGCCAGCAGCTTAGCCCGGCGGGGAGAGCAGTACTTC. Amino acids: CASSLARRGEQYF. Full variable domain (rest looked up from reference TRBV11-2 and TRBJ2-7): EAGVAQSPRYKIIEKRQSVAFWCNPISGHATLYWYQQILGQGPKLLIQFQNNGVVDDSQLPKDRFSAERLKGVDSTLKIQPAKLEDSAVYLCASSLARRGEQYFGPGTRLTVT.

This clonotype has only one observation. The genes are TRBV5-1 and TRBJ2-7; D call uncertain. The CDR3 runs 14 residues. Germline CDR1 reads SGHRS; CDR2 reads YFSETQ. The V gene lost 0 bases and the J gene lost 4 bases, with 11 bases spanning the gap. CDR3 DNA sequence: TGCGCCAGCAGCTTGGATGTGACCCTTTACGAGCAGTACTTC. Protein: CASSLDVTLYEQYF.

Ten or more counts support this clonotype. CDR3 sequence reads: CASSQVTSGNQETQYF. In nucleotides, the CDR3 is TGTGCCAGCAGCCAAGTGACTAGCGGGAACCAAGAGACCCAGTACTTC. This chain links TRBV3-1 with TRBJ2-5; 11 bases match TRBD2. The CDR3 totals 16 residues. V was pared by 1 base and J by 0 bases, with 1 base of the junction left unmatched. In germline, CDR1 is LGHDT, CDR2 YNNKEL (reference sequence).

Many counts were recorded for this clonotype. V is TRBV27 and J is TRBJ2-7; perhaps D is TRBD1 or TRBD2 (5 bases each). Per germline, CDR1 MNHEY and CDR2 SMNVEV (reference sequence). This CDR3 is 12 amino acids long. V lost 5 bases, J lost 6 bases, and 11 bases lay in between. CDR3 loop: CASSNWGFEQYF. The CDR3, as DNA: TGTGCCAGCAGTAATTGGGGGTTCGAGCAGTACTTC.

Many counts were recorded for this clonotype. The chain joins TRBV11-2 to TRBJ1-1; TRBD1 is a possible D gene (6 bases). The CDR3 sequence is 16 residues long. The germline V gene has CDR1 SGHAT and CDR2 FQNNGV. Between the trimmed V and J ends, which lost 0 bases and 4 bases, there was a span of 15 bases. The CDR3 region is CASSLDRGGAGTEAFF. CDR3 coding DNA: TGTGCCAGCAGCTTAGATCGGGGGGGGGCTGGCACTGAAGCTTTCTTT.

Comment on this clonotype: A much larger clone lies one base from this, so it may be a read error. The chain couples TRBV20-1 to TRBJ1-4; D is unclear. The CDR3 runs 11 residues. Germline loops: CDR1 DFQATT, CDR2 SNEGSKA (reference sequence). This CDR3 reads CSAEEDEKLSF. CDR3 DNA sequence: TGCAGTGCGGAGGAAGATGAAAAACTGTCTTTT.

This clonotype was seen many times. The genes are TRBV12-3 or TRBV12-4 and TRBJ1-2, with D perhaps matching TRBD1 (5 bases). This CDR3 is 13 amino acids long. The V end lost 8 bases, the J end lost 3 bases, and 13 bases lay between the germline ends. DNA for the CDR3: TGTGCCAGCCGTCGGGGCGAGGACTATGGCTACACCTTC. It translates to CASRRGEDYGYTF.